This T cell receptor beta chain was captured by sequencing in a study of identical twins. TCRdb recomputed calls from the 5' RACE reads with MiXCR, one row per CDR3 protein. Of about 720,000 distinct CDR3 sequences in the sample, about 20% are singletons; the top ten hold 13%. CDR1 is SGHTA, CDR2 FQGNSA, per germline. The V end was cut by 5 bases, the J end by 5 bases, with 19 bases between. The CDR3 length is 16 residues. This clonotype has only one observation. Separately, the same data were catalogued under a study of T cells expressing NK-cell markers. That investigation notes: A few of the donors also had these clonotypes leading their CD3+CD56-NKG2C+ fraction.

This TCR came from a woman aged 18-30 years in good health. Sequenced sample: PBMCs. J is TRBJ2-1 and V is TRBV7-2; D not certain. CDR3 coding DNA: TGTGCCAGCAGCCCAGTTCCGGGTCCTGTTCACAATGAGCAGTTCTTC. It is translated as CASSPVPGPVHNEQFF. Full variable domain (rest looked up from reference TRBV7-2 and TRBJ2-1): GAGVSQSPSNKVTEKGKDVELRCDPISGHTALYWYRQSLGQGLEFLIYFQGNSAPDKSGLPSDRFSAERTGGSVSTLTIQRTQQEDSAVYLCASSPVPGPVHNEQFFGPGTRLTVL.